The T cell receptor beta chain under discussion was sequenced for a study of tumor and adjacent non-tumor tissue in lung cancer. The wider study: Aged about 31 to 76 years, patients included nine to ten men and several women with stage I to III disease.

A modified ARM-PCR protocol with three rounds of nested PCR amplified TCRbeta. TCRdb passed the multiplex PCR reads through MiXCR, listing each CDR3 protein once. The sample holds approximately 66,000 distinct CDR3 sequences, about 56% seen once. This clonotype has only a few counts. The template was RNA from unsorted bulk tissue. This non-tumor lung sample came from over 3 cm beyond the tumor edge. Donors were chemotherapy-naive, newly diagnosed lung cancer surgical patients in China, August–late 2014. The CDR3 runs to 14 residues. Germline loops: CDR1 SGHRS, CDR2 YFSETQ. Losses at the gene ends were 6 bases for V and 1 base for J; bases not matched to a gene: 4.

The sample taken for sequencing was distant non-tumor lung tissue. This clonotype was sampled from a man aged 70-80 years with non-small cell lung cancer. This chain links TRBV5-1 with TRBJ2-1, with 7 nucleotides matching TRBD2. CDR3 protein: CASKGGWSYNEQFF. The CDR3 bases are TGCGCCAGCAAGGGAGGGTGGTCCTACAATGAGCAGTTCTTC.